This T cell receptor beta chain was documented in a study of T cell responses to AZD1222 COVID-19 vaccine. V was shortened by 5 bases and J by 8 bases, with 10 bases between the two germline ends. The germline CDR1 and CDR2 sequences are MDHEN and SYDVKM. There are 12 residues in the CDR3. As regards this clone: Its antigen is as yet unknown.

Here immunoSEQ multiplex PCR was the method, and the copy in TCRdb shows in-frame clones only, minus some. In the table there are about 140,000 clones, around 92% of which are singletons. Study results and caveats: No repertoire was sampled before or during the peak T cell response, only after it. Of spike-specific TCRs, nearly half reportedly target regions left unmutated in variants.

The receptor's source is an adult who had recovered from COVID-19. This specimen consisted of peripheral blood, obtained after recovery from COVID-19. The chain joins TRBV28 to TRBJ2-1; D uncertain. The CDR3 DNA follows: TGTGCCAGCAGTACTACTGATGATGAGCAGTTCTTC. It yields the protein CASSTTDDEQFF.